The 7 T cell receptor beta chains in this list originate from one sample, sequenced in a study of GPR56 and killer-like receptors on CD4 memory cells. FACS enrichment separated five CD4+ populations based on killer cell lectin-like receptor and GPR56 expression. TCRdb re-called the reads and gives one entry per CDR3 protein, without DNA. The sample's table shows over a thousand distinct CDR3 sequences. Sequencing used memory CD4+ T cells from blood. These receptors originate from a human donor in good health.

The genes are TRBV18 and TRBJ1-5. Germline V CDR1 and CDR2: KGHSH, LQKENI. The CDR3 is 17 amino acids. This chain's CDR3 is CASSPPGGDRGNQPQHF.

This clonotype shows up as medium-sized by frequency. The gene calls are TRBV25-1 and TRBJ2-1; TCRdb gives TRBD2 as the D gene, but with no DNA this cannot be confirmed. Per the germline V gene, CDR1 is MGHDK and CDR2 is SYGVNS. The CDR3 spans 14 residues. CDR3 amino acids: CASEPRGSTNEQFF.

The V call is TRBV7-9, the J call TRBJ2-1; checking the TCRdb D call of TRBD1 is not possible without DNA. The CDR3 extends over 16 amino acids. Germline V gene sequence: CDR1 SEHNR, CDR2 FQNEAQ (reference sequence). This chain's CDR3 is CASSLYKGAGGNEQFF.

The chain links TRBV5-1 to TRBJ2-5. This CDR3 spans 14 amino acids. Germline V gives CDR1 SGHRS, CDR2 YFSETQ. The CDR3 reads CASSLGFVGETQYF.

This clonotype shows up as medium-sized (0.01 to 0.1%) by frequency. The chain combines TRBV12-3 or TRBV12-4 with TRBJ1-6; absent DNA, TCRdb's TRBD1 call cannot be checked. This CDR3 comprises 14 residues. CDR3 in amino acids: CASRPRDGYSPLHF.

Considering frequency, this clonotype is medium-sized. CDR3 in amino acids: CAWRGARSPLHF. This chain links TRBV30 with TRBJ1-6; the TCRdb D gene call, TRBD1, has no DNA to confirm it. The CDR3 length is 12 residues. Germline lookup yields CDR1 GTSNPN and CDR2 SVGIG (reference sequence).

The CDR3 sequence: CASSMTGTGAIYGYTF. The chain has TRBV19 and TRBJ1-2; TCRdb reports TRBD1, a call that lacks DNA to check it against. Per germline, CDR1 LNHDA and CDR2 SQIVND (reference sequence). The CDR3 contains 16 residues. Together with reference TRBV19 and TRBJ1-2, the CDR3 gives the full variable domain: DGGITQSPKYLFRKEGQNVTLSCEQNLNHDAMYWYRQDPGQGLRLIYYSQIVNDFQKGDIAEGYSVSREKKESFPLTVTSAQKNPTAFYLCASSMTGTGAIYGYTFGSGTRLTVV.